Shown below are 8 T cell receptor beta chains from a single sample sequenced in a study of beta chain features in type 1 diabetes. Notes on the study in general: All four CD4+ subsets of Type 1 diabetes patients contained TCRB CDR3s that were moderately but significantly shorter.

Their recognized antigens are unknown. Every isolated RNA sample was fully reverse transcribed, so sequencing captured expressed TCRB transcripts. Produced via immunoSEQ multiplex PCR; TCRdb's table is partial and in-frame only. This table has more than 250,000 clones, 24% appearing once. The sequencing sample was made of naive CD4+ T cells from blood. The receptors originated from a young woman with type 1 diabetes.

This clone appeared a few times. The chain joins TRBV27 to TRBJ2-6; 12 nucleotides agree with TRBD2. The V gene end was trimmed by 9 bases and the J gene end by 0 bases; junction bases not matched to a gene: 3. This CDR3 region has 16 residues. From germline, CDR1 is MNHEY and CDR2 SMNVEV (reference sequence). CDR3 nucleotides: TGTGCCAGTGGACTAGCGGGATCCTCTGGGGCCAACGTCCTGACTTTC. This gives the protein CASGLAGSSGANVLTF.

CDR3 nucleotide sequence: TGTGCCAGCAGCCTCCGGGACTCCGTCACAGATACGCAGTATTTT. It encodes CASSLRDSVTDTQYF. The chain combines TRBV2 with TRBJ2-3; a possible D gene is TRBD2 (6 bases). V lost 6 bases and J lost 2, with 15 bases in between. The CDR3 length is 15 residues. Germline CDR1 and CDR2: SNHLY and FYNNEI.

This clone was recorded a few times. The chain combines TRBV5-1 with TRBJ2-7; D not certain. The CDR3 is 11 amino acids. Trimming took 7 bases from V and 3 from J, leaving 8 bases between them. Germline V gives CDR1 SGHRS, CDR2 YFSETQ. DNA for the CDR3: TGCGCCAGCGCCGACAACTACGAGCAGTACTTC. It yields the protein CASADNYEQYF.

The rearrangement joins TRBV29-1 to TRBJ2-4; no clear D. Trimming took off 8 bases at V and 0 bases at J, with 20 bases between the two ends. The CDR3 has 16 amino acids. Germline CDR1 is SQVTM and CDR2 is ANQGSEA. The CDR3 region has the DNA TGCAGCCCTGACTGGTTTCAGATCCTAGCCAAAAACATTCAGTACTTC. Amino acid sequence: CSPDWFQILAKNIQYF.

The J gene is TRBJ1-5, the V gene TRBV30; the D gene is possibly TRBD1 (5 bases). From germline, CDR1 is GTSNPN and CDR2 SVGIG (reference sequence). The CDR3 has 13 residues. V was shortened by 2 bases and J by 3 bases, with 8 bases between the two germline ends. Written as DNA, the CDR3 is TGTGCCTGGAGTACGACAGACAATCAGCCCCAGCATTTT. Protein sequence: CAWSTTDNQPQHF.

This sequence joins TRBV23-1 and TRBJ2-5; D remains ambiguous. The J call is doubtful: the DNA matches TRBJ2-7 better. TRBV23-1 is recorded as an ORF, its role being uncertain. The CDR3 sequence is 13 residues long. The chain's CDR3 is CASSRQVSYEQYF. The CDR3 nucleotides are TGCGCCAGCAGTCGGCAGGTCTCCTACGAGCAGTACTTC.

This clone was counted between two and nine times. The chain combines TRBV29-1 with TRBJ2-7, with D perhaps matching TRBD2 (5 bases). Germline V gene data show CDR1 as SQVTM and CDR2 as ANQGSEA. The CDR3 has 12 amino acids. V was shortened by 7 bases and J by 3 bases, with 13 bases between the two germline ends. The CDR3 region has the DNA TGCAGCGCTGGACTTCAGAGCTACGAGCAGTACTTC. It is translated as CSAGLQSYEQYF.

J is TRBJ2-1 and V is TRBV4-1; perhaps TRBD2 as D (5 bases). CDR3 size: 17 residues. The V end was cut by 1 base, the J end by 5 bases, with 18 bases between. The germline V gene has CDR1 MGHRA and CDR2 YSYEKL. The CDR3 sequence is CASSQVWRLAGNNEQFF. The DNA for the CDR3 is TGCGCCAGCAGCCAAGTCTGGCGTCTAGCAGGAAACAATGAGCAGTTCTTC.